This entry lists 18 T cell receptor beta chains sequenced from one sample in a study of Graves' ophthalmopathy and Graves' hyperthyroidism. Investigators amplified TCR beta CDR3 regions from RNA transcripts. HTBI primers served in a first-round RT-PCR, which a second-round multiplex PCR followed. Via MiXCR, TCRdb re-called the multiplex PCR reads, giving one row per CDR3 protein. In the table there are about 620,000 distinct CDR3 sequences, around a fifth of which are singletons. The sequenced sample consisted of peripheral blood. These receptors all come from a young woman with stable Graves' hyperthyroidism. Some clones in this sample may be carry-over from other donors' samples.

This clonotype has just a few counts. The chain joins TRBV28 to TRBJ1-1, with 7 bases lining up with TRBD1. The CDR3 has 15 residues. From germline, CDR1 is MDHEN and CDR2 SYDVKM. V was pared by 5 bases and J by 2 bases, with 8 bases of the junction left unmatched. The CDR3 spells CASSPTGEINTEAFF. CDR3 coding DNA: TGTGCCAGCAGTCCCACAGGGGAAATAAACACTGAAGCTTTCTTT.

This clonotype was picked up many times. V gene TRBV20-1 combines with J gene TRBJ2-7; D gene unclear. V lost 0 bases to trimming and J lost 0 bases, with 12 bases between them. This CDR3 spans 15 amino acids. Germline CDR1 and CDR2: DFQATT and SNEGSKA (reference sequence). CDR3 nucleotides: TGCAGTGCTAGAGAAGCAGGCGGTAGCTCCTACGAGCAGTACTTC. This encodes CSAREAGGSSYEQYF.

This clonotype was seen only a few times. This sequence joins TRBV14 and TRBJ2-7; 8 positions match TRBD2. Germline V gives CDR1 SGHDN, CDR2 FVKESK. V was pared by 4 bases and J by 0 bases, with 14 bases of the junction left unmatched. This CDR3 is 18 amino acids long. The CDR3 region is CASSLGQKAGGISYEQYF. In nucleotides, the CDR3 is TGTGCCAGCAGCCTGGGCCAGAAGGCGGGGGGTATCTCCTACGAGCAGTACTTC.

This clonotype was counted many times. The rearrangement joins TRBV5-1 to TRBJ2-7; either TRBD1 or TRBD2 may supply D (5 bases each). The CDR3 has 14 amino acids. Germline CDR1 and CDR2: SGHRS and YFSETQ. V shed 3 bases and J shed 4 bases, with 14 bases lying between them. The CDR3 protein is CASSWGPAEYEQYF. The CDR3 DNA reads TGCGCCAGCAGCTGGGGACCAGCCGAATACGAGCAGTACTTC.

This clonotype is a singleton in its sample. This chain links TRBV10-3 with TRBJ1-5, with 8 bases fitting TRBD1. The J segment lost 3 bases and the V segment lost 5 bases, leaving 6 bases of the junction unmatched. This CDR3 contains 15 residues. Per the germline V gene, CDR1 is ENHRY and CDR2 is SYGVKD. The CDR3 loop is CAISSDRGDNQPQHF. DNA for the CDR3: TGTGCCATCAGTTCTGACAGGGGCGACAATCAGCCCCAGCATTTT.

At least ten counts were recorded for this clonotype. The chain's CDR3 is CASSLPGQRDTGELFF. In DNA form, the CDR3 reads TGTGCCAGCAGCTTACCAGGGCAAAGGGACACCGGGGAGCTGTTTTTT. The chain recombines TRBV12-3 or TRBV12-4 with TRBJ2-2; TRBD1 is a possible D gene (5 bases). Between the trimmed V and J ends, which lost 6 bases and 3 bases, there was a span of 17 bases. The CDR3 covers 16 residues.

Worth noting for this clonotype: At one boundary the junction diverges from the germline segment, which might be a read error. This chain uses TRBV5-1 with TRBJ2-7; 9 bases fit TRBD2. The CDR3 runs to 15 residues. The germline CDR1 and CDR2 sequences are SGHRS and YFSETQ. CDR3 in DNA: TGCGCCAGCGCACTAGCGGGCATCCCGGGGTACGATCAGTACTTC. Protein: CASALAGIPGYDQYF.

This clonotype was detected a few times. The DNA of the CDR3 is TGTGCCAGCAGCGAGGAACAAAACACTGAAGCTTTCTTT. Protein: CASSEEQNTEAFF. The rearrangement joins TRBV13 to TRBJ1-1; D is uncertain. This CDR3 has 13 amino acids. The germline gives CDR1 PRHDT, CDR2 FYEKMQ (reference sequence). V was shortened by 5 bases and J by 2 bases, with 9 bases between the two germline ends.

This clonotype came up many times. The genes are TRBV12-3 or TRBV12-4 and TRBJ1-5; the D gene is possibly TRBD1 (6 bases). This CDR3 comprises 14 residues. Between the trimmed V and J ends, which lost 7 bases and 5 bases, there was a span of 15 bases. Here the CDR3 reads CASTRDRMDQPQHF. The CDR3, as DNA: TGTGCCAGCACCCGAGACAGGATGGATCAGCCCCAGCATTTT.

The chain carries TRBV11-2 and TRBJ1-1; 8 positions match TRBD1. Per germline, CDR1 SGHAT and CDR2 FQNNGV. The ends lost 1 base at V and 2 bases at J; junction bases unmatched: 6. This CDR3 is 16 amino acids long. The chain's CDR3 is CASSLVGQGANTEAFF. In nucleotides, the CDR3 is TGTGCCAGCAGCTTAGTAGGTCAGGGGGCAAACACTGAAGCTTTCTTT.

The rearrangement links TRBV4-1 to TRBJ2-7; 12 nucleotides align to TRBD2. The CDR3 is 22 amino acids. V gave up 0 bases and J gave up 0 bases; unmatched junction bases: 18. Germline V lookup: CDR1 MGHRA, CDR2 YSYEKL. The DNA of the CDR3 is TGCGCCAGCAGCCAAGACCCTTCTCGGACTAGCGGGATTCGGGGTGGCTCCTACGAGCAGTACTTC. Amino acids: CASSQDPSRTSGIRGGSYEQYF.

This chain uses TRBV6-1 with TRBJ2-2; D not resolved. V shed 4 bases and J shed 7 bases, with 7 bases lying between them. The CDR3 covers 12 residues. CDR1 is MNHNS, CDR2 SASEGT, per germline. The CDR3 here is CASSASSGELFF. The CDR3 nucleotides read TGTGCCAGCAGTGCATCGAGCGGGGAGCTGTTTTTT.

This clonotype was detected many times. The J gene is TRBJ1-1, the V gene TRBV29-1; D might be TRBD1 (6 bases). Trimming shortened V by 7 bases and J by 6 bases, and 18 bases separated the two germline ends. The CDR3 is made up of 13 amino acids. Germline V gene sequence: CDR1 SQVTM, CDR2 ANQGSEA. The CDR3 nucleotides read TGCAGCGCCGGGGGCTTTGTGGCGGCTGAAGCTTTCTTT. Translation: CSAGGFVAAEAFF.

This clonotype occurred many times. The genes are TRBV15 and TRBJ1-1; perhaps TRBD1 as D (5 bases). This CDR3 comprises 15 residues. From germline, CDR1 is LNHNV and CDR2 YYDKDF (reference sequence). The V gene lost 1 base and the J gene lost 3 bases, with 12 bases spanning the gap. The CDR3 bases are TGTGCCACCAGCAGAGGGGGGGGGGACGACACTGAAGCTTTCTTT. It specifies CATSRGGGDDTEAFF.

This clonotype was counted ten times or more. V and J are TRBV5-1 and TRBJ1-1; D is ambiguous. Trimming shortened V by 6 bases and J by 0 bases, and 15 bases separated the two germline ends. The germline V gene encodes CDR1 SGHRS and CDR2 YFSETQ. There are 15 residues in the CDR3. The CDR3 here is CASTSGYGMNTEAFF. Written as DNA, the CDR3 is TGCGCCAGCACTTCCGGGTATGGGATGAACACTGAAGCTTTCTTT.

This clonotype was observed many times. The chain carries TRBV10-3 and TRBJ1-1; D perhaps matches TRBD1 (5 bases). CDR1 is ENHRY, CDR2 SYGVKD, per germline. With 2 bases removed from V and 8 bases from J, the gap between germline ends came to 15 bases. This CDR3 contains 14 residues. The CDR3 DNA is TGTGCCATCAGTGAGCCGGGGGTCGGCATAGAAGCTTTCTTT. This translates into CAISEPGVGIEAFF.

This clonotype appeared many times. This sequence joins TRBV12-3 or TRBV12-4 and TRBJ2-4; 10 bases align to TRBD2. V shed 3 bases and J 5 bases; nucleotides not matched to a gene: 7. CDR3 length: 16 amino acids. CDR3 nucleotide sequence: TGTGCCAGCAGTTTCGGCGCTAGCGGGGGTCAAAACATTCAGTACTTC. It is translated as CASSFGASGGQNIQYF.

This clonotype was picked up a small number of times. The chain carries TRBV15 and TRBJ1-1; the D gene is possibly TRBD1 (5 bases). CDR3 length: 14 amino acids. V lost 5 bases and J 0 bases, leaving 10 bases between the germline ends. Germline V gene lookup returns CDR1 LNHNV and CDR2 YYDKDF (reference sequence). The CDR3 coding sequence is TGTGCCACCAGCTCATACAGGATGAACACTGAAGCTTTCTTT. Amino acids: CATSSYRMNTEAFF. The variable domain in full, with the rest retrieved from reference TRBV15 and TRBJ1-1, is DAMVIQNPRYQVTQFGKPVTLSCSQTLNHNVMYWYQQKSSQAPKLLFHYYDKDFNNEADTPDNFQSRRPNTSFCFLDIRSPGLGDTAMYLCATSSYRMNTEAFFGQGTRLTVV.